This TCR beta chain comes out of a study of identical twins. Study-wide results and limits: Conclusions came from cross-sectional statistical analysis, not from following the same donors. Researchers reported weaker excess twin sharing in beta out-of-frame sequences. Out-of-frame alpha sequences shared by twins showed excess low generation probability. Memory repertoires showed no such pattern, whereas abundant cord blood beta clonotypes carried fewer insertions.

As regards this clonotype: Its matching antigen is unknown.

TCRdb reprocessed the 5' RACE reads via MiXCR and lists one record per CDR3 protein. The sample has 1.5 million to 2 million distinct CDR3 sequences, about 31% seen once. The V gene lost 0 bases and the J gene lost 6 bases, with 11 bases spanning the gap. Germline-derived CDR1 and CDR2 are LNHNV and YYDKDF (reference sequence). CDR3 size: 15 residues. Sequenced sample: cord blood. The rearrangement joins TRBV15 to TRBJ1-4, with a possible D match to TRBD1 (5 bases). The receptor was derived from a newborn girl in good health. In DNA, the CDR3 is TGTGCCACCAGCAGAGACCAGGGCGACTATGAAAAACTGTTTTTT. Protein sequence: CATSRDQGDYEKLFF.